Below, 10 T cell receptor beta chains from the same sample are listed, as sequenced in a study of post-analysis software for immune sequencing data. TCR beta cDNA libraries had unique molecular identifiers. Each CDR3 protein gets one entry after TCRdb re-called the PCR reads with MiXCR. The sample consists of about 160,000 distinct CDR3 sequences, about 34% of them appearing once. Sequenced here: blood, sampled after autologous hematopoietic stem cell transplantation. The receptors derive from a girl aged 10-17 years with multiple sclerosis.

A note on this clonotype: A read error is likely, as this CDR3 ends without the conserved phenylalanine or tryptophan. The V call is TRBV10-3, the J call TRBJ2-1, with D perhaps matching TRBD2 (5 bases). The V and J ends lost 4 bases and 2 bases respectively, with 12 bases between them. The CDR3 is 15 residues long. Germline values: CDR1 ENHRY, CDR2 SYGVKD. CDR3 sequence (DNA): TGTGCCATCAGTGCGGCTAGCTCCACCTACAATGAGCAGTTCCTC. Its translation: CAISAASSTYNEQFL.

Here the CDR3 reads CASSLGHPNYGYTF. CDR3 coding DNA: TGTGCCAGCAGCTTAGGCCACCCTAACTATGGCTACACCTTC. The chain links TRBV7-9 to TRBJ1-2; D is unclear. Trimming removed 1 base from V and 0 bases from J, with 6 bases in between. CDR1 SEHNR and CDR2 FQNEAQ come from the germline V gene (reference sequence). This CDR3 has 14 amino acids.

The chain has TRBV7-6 and TRBJ2-1; 9 bases match TRBD1. The CDR3 has 17 residues. Trimming removed 4 bases from V and 9 bases from J; junction bases left unmatched: 16. Germline CDR1 reads SGHVS; CDR2 reads FNYEAQ. CDR3 DNA sequence: TGTGCCAGCAGCTCCGCACAGGGGGCTAGCGGCTGTAGTGAGCAGTTCTTC. It translates to CASSSAQGASGCSEQFF.

This clonotype was detected many times. The chain couples TRBV6-1 to TRBJ2-1, with D tentatively TRBD1 or TRBD2 (5 bases each). V shed 10 bases and J shed 3 bases, with 16 bases lying between them. This CDR3 has 14 residues. Germline V lookup: CDR1 MNHNS, CDR2 SASEGT. This CDR3 reads CATMGTPSYNEQFF. The CDR3 nucleotides read TGTGCCACCATGGGGACCCCTAGCTACAATGAGCAGTTCTTC.

This clonotype was detected only once. J is TRBJ2-7 and V is TRBV20-1; D remains ambiguous. V dropped 2 bases and J dropped 7 bases, with 21 bases sitting between them. CDR3 length: 15 residues. The germline CDR1 and CDR2 sequences are DFQATT and SNEGSKA (reference sequence). CDR3 in DNA: TGCAGTGCTAGATACCGCAGAGTCGGAGTCGTTGAGCAGTACTTC. It codes for CSARYRRVGVVEQYF.

This clonotype was seen more than once but under ten times. This chain uses TRBV6-6 with TRBJ1-4; the D gene is possibly TRBD1 (5 bases). Germline values: CDR1 MNHNY, CDR2 SVGAGI (reference sequence). This CDR3 comprises 14 residues. Deletions cut 9 bases from V and 2 bases from J, with 13 bases between. The CDR3 spells CASEGRTTNEKLFF. The CDR3 DNA follows: TGTGCCAGTGAGGGGCGGACGACTAATGAAAAACTGTTTTTT.

The CDR3 sequence: CAISGGRIYGYTF. CDR3 DNA: TGTGCCATCAGTGGGGGGCGGATCTATGGCTACACCTTC. The chain couples TRBV10-3 to TRBJ1-2, with D tentatively TRBD1 (6 bases). V shed 4 bases and J shed 4 bases, with 10 bases lying between them. Germline-derived CDR1 and CDR2 are ENHRY and SYGVKD. This CDR3 is 13 amino acids long.

This clonotype was counted between two and nine times. The rearrangement uses TRBV9 and TRBJ2-3; a weak D match, TRBD2 (6 bases). Germline V gives CDR1 SGDLS, CDR2 YYNGEE. Trimming cost V 4 bases and J 2 bases, with 14 bases left between them. There are 15 residues in the CDR3. The CDR3, as DNA: TGTGCCAGCAGCCCGCTAGGCGGGACCACAGATACGCAGTATTTT. It yields the protein CASSPLGGTTDTQYF.

In this sample, this clonotype turned up a few times. The DNA of the CDR3 is TGTGCCAGCAGCTCCCCCCGGATCCAGGTCGCCAAAAACATTCAGTACTTC. Amino acids: CASSSPRIQVAKNIQYF. The rearrangement uses TRBV5-6 and TRBJ2-4; D is unresolved. Germline-derived CDR1 and CDR2 are SGHDT and YYEEEE. Between the trimmed V and J ends, which lost 3 bases and 1 base, there was a span of 17 bases. CDR3 length equals 17 residues.

The V gene is TRBV20-1, the J gene TRBJ2-3; 12 bases align to TRBD2. Trimming cost V 3 bases and J 6 bases; bases outside gene matches: 13. CDR1 is DFQATT, CDR2 SNEGSKA, per germline (reference sequence). This CDR3 spans 17 amino acids. CDR3 bases: TGCAGTGCTAGTACCTTAAGGGGACTAGCGGGCAGCGATACGCAGTATTTT. It specifies CSASTLRGLAGSDTQYF.